This T cell receptor beta chain was captured in a study of OX40 agonist ivuxolimab in advanced cancers. With respect to the entire study: Ivuxolimab was an agonistic, fully human IgG2 monoclonal antibody directed against OX40 (CD134), a costimulatory receptor. Intravenous ivuxolimab was administered to patients every 2 weeks at six dose levels: 0.01, 0.1, 0.3, 1.5, 3 and 10 mg/kg. Of the approximately 50 dose-escalation patients, hepatocellular carcinoma was present in approximately 20, melanoma in roughly 15, renal cell carcinoma in 9 and head and neck cancer in 9. The dose-escalation cohort was 82.7% male with a mean age of around 62 years, ranging from about 20 to 80. Prior anti-PD-1, anti-PD-L1 or anti-CTLA-4 therapy was permitted, and approximately 40% of dose-escalation patients had received checkpoint inhibitors. Partial responses occurred in three dose-escalation patients: two with cutaneous melanoma and one with hepatocellular carcinoma. Peripheral TCRbeta sequencing was intended to test whether TCR sequence diversity was altered and clonal T-cell expansion was caused by ivuxolimab. The monotherapy dose-escalation portion (N = 52 patients) of the phase I ivuxolimab trial is reported in the paper.

Sequences MNHEY (CDR1) and SMNVEV (CDR2) are obtained from the germline V gene (reference sequence). CDR3 length: 16 amino acids, cysteine to phenylalanine. The read is trimmed to its CDR3 DNA, 48 bases read in frame from base 1. V loses 5 bases at its end and J loses 6 bases; junction bases beyond the gene matches: 5. The paper's findings and limits, for the study overall: In the 0.1-3.0 mg/kg groups, partial responders were among the patients with the lowest normalized peripheral clonal expansion, particularly in CD8+ T cells. At doses of 0.1 to 3.0 mg/kg, clonal expansion of both CD4+ and CD8+ T cells in blood was seen between baseline and week 6. The antigen specificity of the clonally expanded peripheral T cells was not determined. Low levels of normalized T-cell clonal expansion were also seen in some nonresponding patients. After ivuxolimab, more expanded clones were found on average in CD8+ T cells than in CD4+ T cells.

Patients with autoimmune disease history or receiving systemic immunosuppression were excluded from the trial. In every dose cohort, peripheral blood was drawn for TCR sequencing at baseline, cycle 4 day 1, and cycle 7 day 1. Samples were obtained from an open-label, multicenter, first-in-human phase I dose-escalation trial of ivuxolimab. Adults with locally advanced or metastatic melanoma, renal cell, hepatocellular, or head and neck squamous cell carcinoma were enrolled in the trial. CD4+ and CD8+ T cells were sorted separately from peripheral blood before TCR sequencing. Notes on this clone: Its cognate antigen has yet to be identified. Within one base of it there is no much larger clone, and no base qualities were kept. Other DNA sequences in this specimen translate into the identical CDR3.

For sequencing of the TCRbeta CDR3 region, genomic DNA was extracted from the sorted cells. The immunoSEQ Assay was used to sequence the TCRbeta CDR3 regions. Here the immuneACCESS table is served through TCRdb, limited to in-frame sequences with V and J called. Missing clones are a known gap in these copies; in checked studies unresolved V genes cover under half, and the rest lacks a known reason. The sample records about 67,000 clones, approximately 89% of which are singletons. Less than 2.5% of the sample is in the top ten clones. The receptor comes from an adult with an advanced solid tumor such as melanoma, head and neck, liver or kidney cancer. The sample was CD4+ or CD8+ T cells sorted from blood, taken in a trial of the OX40 agonist ivuxolimab. The chain is assembled from TRBV27 and TRBJ2-3, and 16 junction bases match TRBD2. CDR3 region: CASSLGTSGRGDTQYF. The DNA sequence is TGTGCCAGCAGTCTCGGGACTAGCGGGAGGGGGGATACGCAGTATTTT.